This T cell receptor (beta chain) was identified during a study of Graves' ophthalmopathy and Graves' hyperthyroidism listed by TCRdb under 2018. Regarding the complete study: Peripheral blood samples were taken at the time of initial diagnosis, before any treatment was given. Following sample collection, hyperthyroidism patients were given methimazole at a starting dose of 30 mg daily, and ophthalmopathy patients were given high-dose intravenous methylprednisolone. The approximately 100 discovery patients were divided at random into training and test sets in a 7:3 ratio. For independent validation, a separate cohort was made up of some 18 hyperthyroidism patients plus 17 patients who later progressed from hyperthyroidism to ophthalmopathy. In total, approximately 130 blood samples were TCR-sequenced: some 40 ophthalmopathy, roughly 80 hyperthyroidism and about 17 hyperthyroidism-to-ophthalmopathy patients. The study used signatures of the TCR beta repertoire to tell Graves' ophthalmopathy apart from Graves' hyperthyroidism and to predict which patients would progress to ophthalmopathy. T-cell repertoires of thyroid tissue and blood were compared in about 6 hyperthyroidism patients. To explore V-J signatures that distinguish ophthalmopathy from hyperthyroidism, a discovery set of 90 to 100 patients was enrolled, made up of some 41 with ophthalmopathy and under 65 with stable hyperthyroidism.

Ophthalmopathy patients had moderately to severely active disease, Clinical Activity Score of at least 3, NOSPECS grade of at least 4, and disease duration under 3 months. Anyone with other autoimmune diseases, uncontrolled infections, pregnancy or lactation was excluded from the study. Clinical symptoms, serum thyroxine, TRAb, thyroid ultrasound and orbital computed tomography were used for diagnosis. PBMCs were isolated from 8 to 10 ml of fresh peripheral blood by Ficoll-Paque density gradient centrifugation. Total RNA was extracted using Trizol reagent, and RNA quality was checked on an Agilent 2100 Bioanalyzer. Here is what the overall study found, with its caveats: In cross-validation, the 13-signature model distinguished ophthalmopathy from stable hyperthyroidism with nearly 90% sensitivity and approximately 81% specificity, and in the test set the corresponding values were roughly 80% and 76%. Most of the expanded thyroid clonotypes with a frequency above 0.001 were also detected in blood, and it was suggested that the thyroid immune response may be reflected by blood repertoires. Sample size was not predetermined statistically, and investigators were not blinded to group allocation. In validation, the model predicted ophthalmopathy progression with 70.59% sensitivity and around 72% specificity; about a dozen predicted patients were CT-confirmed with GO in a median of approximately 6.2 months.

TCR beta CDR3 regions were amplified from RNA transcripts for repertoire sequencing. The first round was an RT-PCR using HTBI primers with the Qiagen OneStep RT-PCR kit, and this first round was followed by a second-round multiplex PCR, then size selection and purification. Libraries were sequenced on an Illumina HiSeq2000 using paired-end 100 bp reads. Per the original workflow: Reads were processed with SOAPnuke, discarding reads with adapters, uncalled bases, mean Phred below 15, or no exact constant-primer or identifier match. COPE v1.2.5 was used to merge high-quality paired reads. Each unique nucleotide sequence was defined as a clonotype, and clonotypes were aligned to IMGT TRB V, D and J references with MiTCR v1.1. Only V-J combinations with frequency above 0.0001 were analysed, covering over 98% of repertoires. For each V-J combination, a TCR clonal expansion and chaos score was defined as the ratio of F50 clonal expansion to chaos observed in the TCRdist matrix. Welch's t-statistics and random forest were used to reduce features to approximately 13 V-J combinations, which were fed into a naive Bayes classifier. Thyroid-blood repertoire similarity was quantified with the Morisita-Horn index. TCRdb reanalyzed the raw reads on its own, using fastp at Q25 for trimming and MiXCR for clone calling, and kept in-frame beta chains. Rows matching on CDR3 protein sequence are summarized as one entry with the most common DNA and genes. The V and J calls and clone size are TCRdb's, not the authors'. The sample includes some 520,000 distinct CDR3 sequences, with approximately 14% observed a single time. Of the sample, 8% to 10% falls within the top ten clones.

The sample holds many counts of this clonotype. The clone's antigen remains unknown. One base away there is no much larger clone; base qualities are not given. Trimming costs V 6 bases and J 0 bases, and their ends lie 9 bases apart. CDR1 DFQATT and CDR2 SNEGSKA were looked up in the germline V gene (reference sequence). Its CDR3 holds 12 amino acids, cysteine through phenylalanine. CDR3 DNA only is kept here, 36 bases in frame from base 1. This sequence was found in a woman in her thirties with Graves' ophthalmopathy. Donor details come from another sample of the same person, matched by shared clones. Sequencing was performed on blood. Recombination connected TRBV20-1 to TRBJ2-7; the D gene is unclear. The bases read TGCAGTGCCAGCAGGCGCTCCTACGAGCAGTACTTC. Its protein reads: CSASRRSYEQYF.